Sequencing of this T cell receptor beta chain was carried out in a study of CD8 T cells in Susac syndrome. General study points: The TCR sequencing and HLA analysis in the study involved a relatively small number of individuals, as the study acknowledged.

Regarding this clonotype: Its antigen is unidentified.

The ends were cut back, 6 bases at V and 4 bases at J, with 13 bases in the middle. CDR1 and CDR2 (germline): MNHEY, SVGEGT. The CDR3 totals 14 residues. RNA, at about 0.45 to 1 ug, was reverse transcribed with random hexamers. The method of amplification for TCR beta CDR3 was immunoSEQ multiplex PCR, covering 54 Vbeta and 13 Jbeta. One entry per CDR3 protein results from TCRdb running MiXCR on the immunoSEQ multiplex PCR reads. The sample has 180,000 or so distinct CDR3 sequences, about 95% seen once; the top ten hold 0.08% to 0.11%. This chain connects TRBV6-2 or TRBV6-3 to TRBJ2-1; no clear D gene. This sequence originates from a human donor in good health. Input material: CD4+ T cells from PBMCs. The CDR3 is CASRTAEIYNEQFF. CDR3 bases: TGTGCCAGCAGGACGGCTGAAATTTACAATGAGCAGTTCTTC.